The 20 T cell receptor beta chains in this list originate from one sample, sequenced in a study of long-term antiretroviral therapy in people with HIV. Survey-level immunoSEQ v3.0 assays were run. Here immunoSEQ multiplex PCR was the method, and the copy in TCRdb shows in-frame clones only, minus some. The sample records about 40,000 clones, roughly nine tenths being singletons. Sequenced material: unsorted PBMCs, taken 1.2 years after starting antiretroviral therapy. The receptor source for this set is a woman in her forties or fifties with HIV.

This clone was detected once. The CDR3 bases are TGTGCCAGCAGATCCGGGACAGGGCTTTCCTACGAGCAGTACTTC. It yields the protein CASRSGTGLSYEQYF. The chain combines TRBV7-2 with TRBJ2-7, with 9 positions matching TRBD1. CDR1 is SGHTA, CDR2 FQGNSA, per germline. This CDR3 is built from 15 residues. V shed 6 bases, J shed 1 base, and the junction held 7 bases outside the gene matches. Filled out from reference TRBV7-2 and TRBJ2-7, the complete variable domain reads GAGVSQSPSNKVTEKGKDVELRCDPISGHTALYWYRQSLGQGLEFLIYFQGNSAPDKSGLPSDRFSAERTGGSVSTLTIQRTQQEDSAVYLCASRSGTGLSYEQYFGPGTRLTVT.

This clone was recorded once. V is TRBV19 and J is TRBJ2-3; 9 bases fit TRBD2. V lost 6 bases, J lost 2 bases, and 6 bases stayed unmatched. The CDR3 is 15 residues long. Germline V lookup: CDR1 LNHDA, CDR2 SQIVND (reference sequence). CDR3 DNA: TGTGCCAGTAGCCTGAGCGGGGGGCACACAGATACGCAGTATTTT. The encoded protein is CASSLSGGHTDTQYF.

The chain uses TRBV10-2 and TRBJ2-1; TRBD1 matches at 8 bases. Germline-derived CDR1 and CDR2 are WSHSY and SAAADI. The V gene end was trimmed by 10 bases and the J gene end by 1 base; junction bases not matched to a gene: 9. The CDR3 runs 15 residues. The CDR3 region is CATAPGGRSYNEQFF. In DNA, the CDR3 is TGCGCCACCGCCCCAGGGGGCCGGTCCTACAATGAGCAGTTCTTC.

A few counts support this clone. V and J are TRBV4-2 and TRBJ2-1; 9 bases align to TRBD2. The V gene end was trimmed by 4 bases and the J gene end by 5 bases; junction bases not matched to a gene: 12. CDR1 is LGHNA and CDR2 is YNFKEQ in the germline V gene. The CDR3 runs to 17 residues. The CDR3 nucleotides read TGTGCCAGCAGCCCGCGTGCAGGCGGGGGGGCCGACAATGAGCAGTTCTTC. This codes for CASSPRAGGGADNEQFF.

The V call is TRBV19, the J call TRBJ1-2; D is possibly TRBD1 (6 bases). There are 16 residues in the CDR3. In germline, CDR1 is LNHDA, CDR2 SQIVND (reference sequence). V was pared by 4 bases and J by 1 base, with 16 bases between. The CDR3 nucleotides read TGTGCCAGTAGTAGGTCCCGACAGGCATTTAACTATGGCTACACCTTC. Amino acids: CASSRSRQAFNYGYTF.

The chain links TRBV7-9 to TRBJ1-1; 7 bases fit TRBD1. CDR1 and CDR2 from the germline V gene are SEHNR and FQNEAQ (reference sequence). The CDR3 has 14 residues. V dropped 6 bases and J dropped 7; count of bases not matched to a gene: 11. In DNA, the CDR3 is TGTGCCAGCAGTCCCTGGGGACAGAGAATTGAAGCTTTCTTT. This sequence encodes CASSPWGQRIEAFF.

The rearrangement links TRBV4-1 to TRBJ2-5, with D perhaps matching TRBD1 (5 bases). The V end lost 1 base, the J end lost 1 base, and 10 bases lay between the germline ends. Germline CDR1 is MGHRA and CDR2 is YSYEKL. This CDR3 spans 15 amino acids. CDR3 in amino acids: CASSQGTDTQETQYF. The CDR3 DNA reads TGCGCCAGCAGCCAAGGGACGGACACCCAAGAGACCCAGTACTTC.

The chain recombines TRBV30 with TRBJ1-3, with D hard to call. The CDR3 extends over 13 amino acids. Per germline, CDR1 GTSNPN and CDR2 SVGIG (reference sequence). V lost 5 bases, J lost 0 bases, and 8 bases lay in between. In DNA, the CDR3 is TGTGCCTGGCAGAAGTCCTCTGGAAACACCATATATTTT. Translating gives CAWQKSSGNTIYF. The full variable domain, with the rest looked up from reference TRBV30 and TRBJ1-3, is SQTIHQWPATLVQPVGSPLSLECTVEGTSNPNLYWYRQAAGRGLQLLFYSVGIGQISSEVPQNLSASRPQDRQFILSSKKLLLSDSGFYLCAWQKSSGNTIYFGEGSWLTVV.

The chain joins TRBV11-2 to TRBJ2-3; tentatively, D is TRBD2 (6 bases). The CDR3 runs to 14 residues. Germline lookup yields CDR1 SGHAT and CDR2 FQNNGV. V was pared by 3 bases and J by 2 bases, with 9 bases between. CDR3 amino acids: CASSFWGDTDTQYF. CDR3 coding DNA: TGTGCCAGCAGCTTCTGGGGGGACACAGATACGCAGTATTTT.

The chain has TRBV30 and TRBJ1-2, with unresolved D. CDR1 GTSNPN and CDR2 SVGIG come from the germline V gene (reference sequence). V was cut by 3 bases and J by 2 bases, with 4 bases left in between. CDR3 length: 11 amino acids. The chain's CDR3 is CAWRDNYGYTF. The CDR3 coding sequence is TGTGCCTGGAGGGACAACTATGGCTACACCTTC. Filled out from reference TRBV30 and TRBJ1-2, the complete variable domain reads SQTIHQWPATLVQPVGSPLSLECTVEGTSNPNLYWYRQAAGRGLQLLFYSVGIGQISSEVPQNLSASRPQDRQFILSSKKLLLSDSGFYLCAWRDNYGYTFGSGTRLTVV.

J is TRBJ2-1 and V is TRBV7-3, with 12 bases matching TRBD2. Germline CDR1 reads SGHTA; CDR2 reads FQGTGA. V shed 4 bases and J 4 bases; nucleotides not matched to a gene: 11. The CDR3 has 18 residues. The CDR3 spells CASSSPEELAGGYNEQFF. The CDR3 region has the DNA TGTGCCAGCAGCTCCCCTGAAGAACTAGCGGGGGGATACAATGAGCAGTTCTTC.

The J gene is TRBJ2-3, the V gene TRBV25-1, with 9 nucleotides matching TRBD2. Germline assignment: CDR1 MGHDK and CDR2 SYGVNS. V dropped 10 bases and J dropped 2; count of bases not matched to a gene: 7. The CDR3 runs 14 residues. CDR3 bases: TGTGCCAATGGGCTAGCGGGATTCACAGATACGCAGTATTTT. Its translation is CANGLAGFTDTQYF.

CDR3 amino acids: CASSQDSLGAVGETQYF. CDR3 bases: TGCGCCAGCAGCCAAGATAGCCTGGGGGCAGTTGGAGAGACCCAGTACTTC. V and J are TRBV4-3 and TRBJ2-5; a possible D gene is TRBD1 (6 bases). This CDR3 spans 17 amino acids. Germline CDR1 and CDR2: LGHNA and YSLEER. The ends were cut back, 0 bases at V and 4 bases at J, with 18 bases in the middle.

This clone was observed a single time. The chain has TRBV19 and TRBJ2-5; a weak D match, TRBD2 (6 bases). With 1 base removed from V and 7 bases from J, the gap between germline ends came to 13 bases. The germline gives CDR1 LNHDA, CDR2 SQIVND (reference sequence). The CDR3 contains 14 residues. CDR3 amino acids: CASSIGGGAGTQYF. CDR3 bases: TGTGCCAGTAGTATAGGAGGCGGGGCCGGGACCCAGTACTTC.

This chain uses TRBV5-1 with TRBJ1-2; D uncertain. This CDR3 has 14 amino acids. The V gene lost 4 bases and the J gene lost 2 bases, with 12 bases spanning the gap. Looked up from germline, CDR1 is SGHRS and CDR2 is YFSETQ. CDR3 DNA: TGCGCCAGCAGCCAATCAGCGCCCAACTATGGCTACACCTTC. Translated, it gives CASSQSAPNYGYTF.

The chain is built from TRBV5-1 and TRBJ2-1; 7 bases map to TRBD2. The CDR3 covers 14 residues. After removal of 5 bases from V and 4 bases from J, the junction contained 6 bases not matched to a gene. CDR1 SGHRS and CDR2 YFSETQ come from the germline V gene. For the CDR3, the DNA is TGCGCCAGCAGACTGCCGGGACTATACAATGAGCAGTTCTTC. It encodes CASRLPGLYNEQFF.

This clone was seen a single time. The chain couples TRBV5-6 to TRBJ2-5; D is undetermined. Germline CDR1 SGHDT, CDR2 YYEEEE. The CDR3 totals 13 residues. Trimming took off 0 bases at V and 6 bases at J, with 9 bases between the two ends. In nucleotides, the CDR3 is TGTGCCAGCAGCTTGGCCAGAGTGAAGACCCAGTACTTC. Amino acids: CASSLARVKTQYF.

V usage is TRBV4-3 and J usage is TRBJ1-2, with D possibly being TRBD1 (5 bases). This CDR3 is 15 amino acids long. The V gene lost 0 bases and the J gene lost 4 bases, with 12 bases spanning the gap. Germline lookup yields CDR1 LGHNA and CDR2 YSLEER. Here the CDR3 DNA reads TGCGCCAGCAGCCAAGACAGGGCCACTCTCTATGGCTACACCTTC. Encoded protein: CASSQDRATLYGYTF.

This chain joins TRBV10-2 and TRBJ1-1; D ambiguous. Per germline, CDR1 WSHSY and CDR2 SAAADI. The CDR3 extends over 12 amino acids. V lost 4 bases and J lost 5, with 8 bases in between. The CDR3 sequence is CASSGGGTEAFF. The CDR3 nucleotides are TGCGCCAGCAGTGGGGGTGGAACTGAAGCTTTCTTT.

The J gene is TRBJ1-1, the V gene TRBV30, with unresolved D. This CDR3 is 14 amino acids long. In germline, CDR1 is GTSNPN, CDR2 SVGIG (reference sequence). The ends were cut back, 1 base at V and 11 bases at J, with 20 bases in the middle. CDR3 protein: CAWSARTEPVNAFF. The CDR3 DNA is TGTGCCTGGAGTGCCCGGACTGAGCCCGTGAACGCTTTCTTT.